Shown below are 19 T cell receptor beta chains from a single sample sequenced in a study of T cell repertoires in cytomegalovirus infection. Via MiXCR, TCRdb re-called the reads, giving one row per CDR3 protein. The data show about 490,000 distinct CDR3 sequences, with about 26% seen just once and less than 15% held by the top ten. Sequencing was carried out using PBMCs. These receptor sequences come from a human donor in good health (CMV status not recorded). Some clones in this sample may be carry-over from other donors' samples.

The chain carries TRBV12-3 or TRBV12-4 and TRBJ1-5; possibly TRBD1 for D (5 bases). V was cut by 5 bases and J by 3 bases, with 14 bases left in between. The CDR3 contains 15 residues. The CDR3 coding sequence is TGTGCCAGCAGTGCGTATACAGGAATCAATCAGCCCCAGCATTTT. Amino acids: CASSAYTGINQPQHF.

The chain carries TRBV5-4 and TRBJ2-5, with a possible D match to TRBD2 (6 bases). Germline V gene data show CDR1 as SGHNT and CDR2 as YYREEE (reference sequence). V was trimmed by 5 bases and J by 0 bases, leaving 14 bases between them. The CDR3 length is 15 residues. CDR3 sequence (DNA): TGTGCCAGCAGTGCGGGAATGGGGGACCAAGAGACCCAGTACTTC. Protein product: CASSAGMGDQETQYF.

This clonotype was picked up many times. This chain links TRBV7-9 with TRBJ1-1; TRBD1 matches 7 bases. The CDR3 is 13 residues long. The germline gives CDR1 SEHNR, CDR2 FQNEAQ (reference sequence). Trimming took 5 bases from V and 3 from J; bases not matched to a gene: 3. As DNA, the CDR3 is TGTGCCAGCAGCAACAGGGGAGACACTGAAGCTTTCTTT. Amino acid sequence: CASSNRGDTEAFF.

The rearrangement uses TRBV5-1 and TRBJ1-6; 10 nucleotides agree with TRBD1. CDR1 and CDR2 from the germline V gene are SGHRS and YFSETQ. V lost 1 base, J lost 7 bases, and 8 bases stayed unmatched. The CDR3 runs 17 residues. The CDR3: CASSLSSGTGVNSPLHF. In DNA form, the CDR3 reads TGCGCCAGCAGCTTGTCATCCGGGACAGGGGTCAATTCACCCCTCCACTTT.

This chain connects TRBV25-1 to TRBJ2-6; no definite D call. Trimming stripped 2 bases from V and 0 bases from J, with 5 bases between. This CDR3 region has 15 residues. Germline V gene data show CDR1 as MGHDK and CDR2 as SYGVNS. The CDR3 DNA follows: TGTGCCAGCAGTGAAGGGTACTCTGGGGCCAACGTCCTGACTTTC. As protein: CASSEGYSGANVLTF.

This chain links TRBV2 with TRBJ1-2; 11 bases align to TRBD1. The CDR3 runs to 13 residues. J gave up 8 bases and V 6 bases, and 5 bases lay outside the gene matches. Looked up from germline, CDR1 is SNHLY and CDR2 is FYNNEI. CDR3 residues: CASSVGTGGGYTF. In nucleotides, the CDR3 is TGTGCCAGCAGCGTGGGGACAGGGGGAGGCTACACCTTC.

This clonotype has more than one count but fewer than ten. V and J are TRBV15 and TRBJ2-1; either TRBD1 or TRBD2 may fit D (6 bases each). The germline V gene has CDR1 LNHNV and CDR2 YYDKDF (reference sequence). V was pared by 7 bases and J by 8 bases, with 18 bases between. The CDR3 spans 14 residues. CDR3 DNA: TGTGCCACCAACCAAGGGGGGAGTAGGGATGAGCAGTTCTTC. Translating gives CATNQGGSRDEQFF.

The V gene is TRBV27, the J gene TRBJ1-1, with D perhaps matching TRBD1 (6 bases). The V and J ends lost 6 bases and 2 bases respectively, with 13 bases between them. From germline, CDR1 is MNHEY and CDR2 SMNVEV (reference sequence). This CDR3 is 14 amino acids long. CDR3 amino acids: CASSLPGANTEAFF. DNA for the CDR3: TGTGCCAGCAGCCTGCCGGGGGCCAACACTGAAGCTTTCTTT.

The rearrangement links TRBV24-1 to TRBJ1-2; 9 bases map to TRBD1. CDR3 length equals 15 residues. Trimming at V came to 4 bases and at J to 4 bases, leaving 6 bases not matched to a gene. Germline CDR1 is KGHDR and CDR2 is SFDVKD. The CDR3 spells CATSDGTGTIYGYTF. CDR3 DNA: TGTGCCACCAGTGACGGGACAGGGACGATCTATGGCTACACCTTC.

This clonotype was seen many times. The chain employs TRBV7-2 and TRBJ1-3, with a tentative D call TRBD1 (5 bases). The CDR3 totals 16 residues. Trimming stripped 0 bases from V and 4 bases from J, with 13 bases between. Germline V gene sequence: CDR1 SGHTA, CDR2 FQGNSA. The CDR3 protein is CASSLAWGRGGNTIYF. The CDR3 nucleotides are TGTGCCAGCAGCTTAGCTTGGGGACGGGGAGGAAACACCATATATTTT.

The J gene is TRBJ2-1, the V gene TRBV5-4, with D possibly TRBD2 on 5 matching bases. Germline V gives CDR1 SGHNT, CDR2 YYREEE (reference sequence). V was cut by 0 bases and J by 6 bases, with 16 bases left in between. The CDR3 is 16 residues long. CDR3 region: CASSLVRTSGSNEQFF. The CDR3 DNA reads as TGTGCCAGCAGCTTGGTCAGAACTAGTGGGTCCAATGAGCAGTTCTTC.

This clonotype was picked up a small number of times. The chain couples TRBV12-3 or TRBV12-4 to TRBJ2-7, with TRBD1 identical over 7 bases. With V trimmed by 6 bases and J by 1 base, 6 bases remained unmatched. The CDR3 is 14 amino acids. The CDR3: CASRTGTASYEQYF. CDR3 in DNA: TGTGCCAGCAGAACCGGGACAGCATCCTACGAGCAGTACTTC.

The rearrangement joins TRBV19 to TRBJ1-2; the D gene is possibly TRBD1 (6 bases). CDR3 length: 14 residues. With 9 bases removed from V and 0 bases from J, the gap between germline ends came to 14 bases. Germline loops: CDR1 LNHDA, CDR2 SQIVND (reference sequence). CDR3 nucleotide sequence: TGTGCCAGCGAGAAGGGACACCCTAACTATGGCTACACCTTC. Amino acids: CASEKGHPNYGYTF.

CDR3 amino acids: CASSIPGGISPYEQFF. CDR3 in DNA: TGTGCCAGTAGTATTCCCGGGGGGATTTCGCCCTATGAGCAGTTCTTC. V and J are TRBV19 and TRBJ2-1, with 7 bases fitting TRBD2. CDR3 length: 16 residues. Losses at the gene ends were 3 bases for V and 8 bases for J; bases not matched to a gene: 13. From germline, CDR1 is LNHDA and CDR2 SQIVND (reference sequence).

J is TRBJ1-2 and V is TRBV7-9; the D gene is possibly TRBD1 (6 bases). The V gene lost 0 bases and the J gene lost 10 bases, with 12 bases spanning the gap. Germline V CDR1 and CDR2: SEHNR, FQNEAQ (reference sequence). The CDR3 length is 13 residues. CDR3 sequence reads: CASSLAARGYYTF. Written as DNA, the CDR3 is TGTGCCAGCAGCTTAGCGGCCAGGGGTTACTACACCTTC.

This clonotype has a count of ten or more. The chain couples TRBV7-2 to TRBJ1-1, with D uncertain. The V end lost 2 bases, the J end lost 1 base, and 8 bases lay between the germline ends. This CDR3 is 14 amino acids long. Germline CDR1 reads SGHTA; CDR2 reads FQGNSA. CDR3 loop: CASSLLASNTEAFF. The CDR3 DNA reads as TGTGCCAGCAGCTTATTGGCCTCGAACACTGAAGCTTTCTTT.

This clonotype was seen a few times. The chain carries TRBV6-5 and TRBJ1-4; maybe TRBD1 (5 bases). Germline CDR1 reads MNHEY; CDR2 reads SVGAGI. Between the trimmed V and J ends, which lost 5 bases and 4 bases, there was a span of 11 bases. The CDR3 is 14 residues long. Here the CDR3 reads CASSAGGVNEKLFF. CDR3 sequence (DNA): TGTGCCAGCAGTGCGGGGGGGGTTAATGAAAAACTGTTTTTT.

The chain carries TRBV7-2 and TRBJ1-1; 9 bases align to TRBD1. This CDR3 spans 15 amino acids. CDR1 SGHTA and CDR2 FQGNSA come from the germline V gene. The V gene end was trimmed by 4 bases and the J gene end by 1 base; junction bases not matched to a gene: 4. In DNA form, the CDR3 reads TGTGCCAGCAGCTCGGGACAGGGCGGGAACACTGAAGCTTTCTTT. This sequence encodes CASSSGQGGNTEAFF. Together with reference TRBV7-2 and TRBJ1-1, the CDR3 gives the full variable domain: GAGVSQSPSNKVTEKGKDVELRCDPISGHTALYWYRQSLGQGLEFLIYFQGNSAPDKSGLPSDRFSAERTGGSVSTLTIQRTQQEDSAVYLCASSSGQGGNTEAFFGQGTRLTVV.

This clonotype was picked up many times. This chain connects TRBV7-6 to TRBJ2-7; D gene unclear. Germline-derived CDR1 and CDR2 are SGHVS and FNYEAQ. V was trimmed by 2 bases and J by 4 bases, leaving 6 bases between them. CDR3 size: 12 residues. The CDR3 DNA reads TGTGCCAGCAGCTTACGAGATTACGAGCAGTACTTC. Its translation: CASSLRDYEQYF.